This T cell receptor (beta chain) was documented in a study of technical replicates of blood from a few donors. The protocol was immunoSEQ multiplex PCR, while the TCRdb copy is restricted to in-frame clones and leaves out a portion. Altogether 70,000 or so clones are present, over 75% being singletons, with the ten largest covering 3.5% to 5%. Losses at the gene ends were 6 bases for V and 2 bases for J; bases not matched to a gene: 5. Germline CDR1 is SNHLY and CDR2 is FYNNEI. The CDR3 runs 15 residues. This clonotype was obtained from a human donor in good health. Some clones in this sample may be carry-over from other donors' samples. The gene calls are TRBV2 and TRBJ2-2; 8 bases map to TRBD1. Sample: PBMCs. The CDR3 reads CASRETGANTGELFF. The CDR3, as DNA: TGTGCCAGCAGGGAGACAGGGGCCAACACCGGGGAGCTGTTTTTT.